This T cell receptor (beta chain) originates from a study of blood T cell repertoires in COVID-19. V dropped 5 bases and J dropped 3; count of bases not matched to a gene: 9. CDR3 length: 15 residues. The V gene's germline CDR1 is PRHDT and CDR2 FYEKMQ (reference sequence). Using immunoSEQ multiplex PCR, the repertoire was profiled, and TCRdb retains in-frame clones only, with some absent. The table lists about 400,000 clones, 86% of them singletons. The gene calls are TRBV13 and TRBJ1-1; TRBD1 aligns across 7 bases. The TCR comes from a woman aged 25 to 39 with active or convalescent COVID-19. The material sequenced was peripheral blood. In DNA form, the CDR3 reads TGTGCCAGCAGCGGAGGGGACAGATCCTACACTGAAGCTTTCTTT. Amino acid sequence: CASSGGDRSYTEAFF.